The 20 T cell receptor beta chains below all came from one sample that was sequenced in a study of OX40 agonist ivuxolimab in advanced cancers. Assay used: immunoSEQ multiplex PCR; TCRdb lists only in-frame clones, some missing. This table holds approximately 100,000 clones, about 85% found once. Source: CD4+ or CD8+ T cells sorted from blood, taken in a trial of the OX40 agonist ivuxolimab. Receptor source: an adult with an advanced solid tumor such as melanoma, head and neck, liver or kidney cancer.

J is TRBJ2-7 and V is TRBV6-1, with a possible D match to TRBD2 (5 bases). Germline V gene sequence: CDR1 MNHNS, CDR2 SASEGT. V lost 7 bases to trimming and J lost 4 bases, with 17 bases between them. This CDR3 contains 14 residues. The CDR3 DNA reads as TGTGCCAGCAAACCAGGACTCCCCTCTTACGAGCAGTACTTC. This gives the protein CASKPGLPSYEQYF.

The chain recombines TRBV5-1 with TRBJ2-1; D uncertain. The CDR3 runs 15 residues. Germline assignment: CDR1 SGHRS and CDR2 YFSETQ. Trimming left V 5 bases short and J 5 bases short, with 17 bases between. The CDR3 nucleotides read TGCGCCAGCAGTCGGATCCCCCAGACCGACAATGAGCAGTTCTTC. The encoded protein is CASSRIPQTDNEQFF.

V is TRBV19 and J is TRBJ2-2; 10 nucleotides line up with TRBD1. Trimming took 7 bases from V and 5 from J; bases not matched to a gene: 7. Germline V gene sequence: CDR1 LNHDA, CDR2 SQIVND (reference sequence). The CDR3 sequence is 15 residues long. The CDR3 coding sequence is TGTGCCAGTATTAGGGACAGGGGTTCGACCGGGGAGCTGTTTTTT. Its protein is CASIRDRGSTGELFF.

V is TRBV7-3 and J is TRBJ2-3; D might be TRBD2 (5 bases). V was trimmed by 3 bases and J by 4 bases, leaving 11 bases between them. CDR1 SGHTA and CDR2 FQGTGA come from the germline V gene. The CDR3 length is 14 residues. The CDR3 bases are TGTGCCAGCAGCTTCGAGGGAGTCCCAGATACGCAGTATTTT. This codes for CASSFEGVPDTQYF.

The chain carries TRBV27 and TRBJ1-4; no definite D call. This CDR3 spans 13 amino acids. V gave up 3 bases and J gave up 8 bases, with 10 bases separating them. Germline values: CDR1 MNHEY, CDR2 SMNVEV (reference sequence). The CDR3 protein is CASSFSGVEKLFF. CDR3 DNA sequence: TGTGCCAGCAGTTTTTCGGGTGTCGAAAAACTGTTTTTT.

The V call is TRBV25-1, the J call TRBJ2-7, with a possible D match to TRBD1 (5 bases). CDR3 size: 14 residues. V lost 3 bases to trimming and J lost 3 bases, with 12 bases between them. CDR1 and CDR2 (germline): MGHDK, SYGVNS. CDR3 bases: TGTGCCAGCAGTGACCGACAGTCGGGCTACGAGCAGTACTTC. Its protein is CASSDRQSGYEQYF.

This clone was found once. The rearrangement joins TRBV7-8 to TRBJ1-1; D is uncertain. Between the trimmed V and J ends, which lost 3 bases and 2 bases, there was a span of 7 bases. The CDR3 extends over 13 amino acids. Germline V CDR1 and CDR2: SGHVS, FQNEAQ. The CDR3 protein is CASSFTLNTEAFF. Here the CDR3 DNA reads TGTGCCAGCAGCTTTACACTTAACACTGAAGCTTTCTTT. The entire variable domain, with the rest obtained from reference TRBV7-8 and TRBJ1-1, is as follows: GAGVSQSPRYKVAKRGQDVALRCDPISGHVSLFWYQQALGQGPEFLTYFQNEAQLDKSGLPSDRFFAERPEGSVSTLKIQRTQQEDSAVYLCASSFTLNTEAFFGQGTRLTVV.

The V gene is TRBV2, the J gene TRBJ2-4; perhaps TRBD2 as D (6 bases). Trimming removed 6 bases from V and 12 bases from J, with 15 bases in between. The CDR3 covers 12 residues. Germline loops: CDR1 SNHLY, CDR2 FYNNEI. CDR3 nucleotides: TGTGCCAGCAGCTACCTCCGGGACTCTCAGTACTTC. As protein: CASSYLRDSQYF.

This clone was counted once. The chain employs TRBV14 and TRBJ2-7; 7 bases align to TRBD2. V dropped 1 base and J dropped 5; count of bases not matched to a gene: 8. CDR1 is SGHDN, CDR2 FVKESK, per germline. The length of the CDR3 is 15 residues. CDR3 in amino acids: CASSQGRTRYDEQYF. The DNA for the CDR3 is TGTGCCAGCAGCCAAGGAAGGACTAGATACGACGAGCAGTACTTC.

This chain uses TRBV2 with TRBJ2-3; D may be TRBD2 (6 bases). V lost 5 bases to trimming and J lost 5 bases, with 11 bases between them. CDR1 and CDR2 (germline): SNHLY, FYNNEI. CDR3 length: 13 residues. As DNA, the CDR3 is TGTGCCAGCAGTCTACTAGCCGGAGATACGCAGTATTTT. Translation: CASSLLAGDTQYF.

The rearrangement uses TRBV5-1 and TRBJ2-2; tentative D call: TRBD2 (6 bases). V was cut by 8 bases and J by 6 bases, with 11 bases left in between. Germline V gene data show CDR1 as SGHRS and CDR2 as YFSETQ. CDR3 length equals 12 residues. CDR3 coding DNA: TGCGCCAGTTCCAGGGAGGCCGGGGAGCTGTTTTTT. Its protein is CASSREAGELFF. Looking up the rest from reference TRBV5-1 and TRBJ2-2 gives the full variable domain: KAGVTQTPRYLIKTRGQQVTLSCSPISGHRSVSWYQQTPGQGLQFLFEYFSETQRNKGNFPGRFSGRQFSNSRSEMNVSTLELGDSALYLCASSREAGELFFGEGSRLTVL.

This chain uses TRBV18 with TRBJ2-3; D unresolved. The CDR3 is 14 amino acids. From germline, CDR1 is KGHSH and CDR2 LQKENI. Trimming stripped 2 bases from V and 5 bases from J, with 11 bases between. CDR3 sequence: CASSPTVEKDTQYF. The CDR3 DNA sequence: TGTGCCAGCTCACCAACGGTTGAGAAAGATACGCAGTATTTT.

V is TRBV19 and J is TRBJ2-7; TRBD2 matches at 8 bases. Germline-derived CDR1 and CDR2 are LNHDA and SQIVND (reference sequence). The CDR3 has 12 amino acids. With V trimmed by 11 bases and J by 3 bases, 6 bases remained unmatched. The CDR3 DNA follows: TGTGCCGTTAGCGGGACCAACTACGAGCAGTACTTC. The encoded protein is CAVSGTNYEQYF.

The chain uses TRBV19 and TRBJ2-5; no definite D call. This CDR3 region has 14 residues. V was pared by 4 bases and J by 0 bases, with 9 bases between. Germline CDR1 and CDR2: LNHDA and SQIVND (reference sequence). The CDR3 nucleotides read TGTGCCAGTAGTAGGAGACGGGACCAAGAGACCCAGTACTTC. Translating gives CASSRRRDQETQYF.

V is TRBV30 and J is TRBJ2-1, with TRBD2 matching 9 bases. Germline CDR1 reads GTSNPN; CDR2 reads SVGIG (reference sequence). The CDR3 has 18 amino acids. V gave up 0 bases and J gave up 3 bases; unmatched junction bases: 12. The CDR3 loop is CAWSVPGVLAGSYNEQFF. The CDR3 region has the DNA TGTGCCTGGAGTGTCCCAGGCGTCCTAGCGGGGAGCTACAATGAGCAGTTCTTC.

The chain joins TRBV28 to TRBJ2-3; D gene ambiguous. The CDR3 spans 13 residues. V was pared by 6 bases and J by 8 bases, with 15 bases between. Germline values: CDR1 MDHEN, CDR2 SYDVKM. Written as DNA, the CDR3 is TGTGCCAGCAGCCGAACACTCGGCCGTACGCAGTATTTT. It is translated as CASSRTLGRTQYF.

J is TRBJ2-7 and V is TRBV6-5, with 12 bases matching TRBD2. This CDR3 has 15 amino acids. Germline V lookup: CDR1 MNHEY, CDR2 SVGAGI. Germline trimming cut 0 bases from V and 6 bases from J; bases unmatched to any gene: 3. In nucleotides, the CDR3 is TGTGCCAGCAGTTACTCGACTAGCGGGAGATCCGAGCAGTACTTC. Its translation: CASSYSTSGRSEQYF.

This sequence joins TRBV12-5 and TRBJ2-3, with D perhaps matching TRBD2 (6 bases). This CDR3 has 13 amino acids. Germline-derived CDR1 and CDR2 are LGHNT and FRNRAP. The germline V and J ends were trimmed by 4 bases and 14 bases, with 19 bases remaining between them. CDR3 DNA sequence: TGTGCTAGTGGTTCCGATTTGCGGGGCGCCTCGTATTTT. Its translation: CASGSDLRGASYF.

For the CDR3, the DNA is TGTGCCAGCAGCTTGCTGGGACAGGTTGGGGACGAGCAGTACTTC. Its protein is CASSLLGQVGDEQYF. The V call is TRBV5-4, the J call TRBJ2-7; TRBD1 agrees at 8 bases. This CDR3 contains 15 residues. Per germline, CDR1 SGHNT and CDR2 YYREEE (reference sequence). The J segment lost 5 bases and the V segment lost 1 base, leaving 8 bases of the junction unmatched.

This clone was seen just once. The chain couples TRBV6-1 to TRBJ2-3; D is unresolved. The V and J ends lost 3 bases and 2 bases respectively, with 9 bases between them. The CDR3 runs to 14 residues. CDR1 is MNHNS and CDR2 is SASEGT in the germline V gene. Here the CDR3 DNA reads TGTGCCAGCAGTGACAACTATATCACAGATACGCAGTATTTT. This encodes CASSDNYITDTQYF.